These 19 T cell receptor beta chains came from one sample sequenced in a study of cytomegalovirus exposure and HLA in healthy donors listed by TCRdb under 2017. Library preparation was by the immunoSEQ multiplex PCR assay. A mixture of 60 forward primers for TCR Vbeta segments and 13 reverse primers for TCR Jbeta segments was used in the multiplex PCR. The clones in this table, taken by TCRdb from immuneACCESS, are in-frame only. Not every clone is retained; where verified, under half of the shortfall comes from an unresolved V gene, and the cause of the rest is unknown. The sample includes 100,000 or so clones, with about 80% observed a single time. The ten largest account for 3.5% to 5% of the sample. Sequenced sample: PBMCs. These receptors were collected from a man aged 40-55 years in good health and CMV-seronegative.

This clone was seen once. A read error may account for a junction end that differs from germline. This chain connects TRBV7-9 to TRBJ1-1; D perhaps matches TRBD1 (6 bases). The V gene's germline CDR1 is SEHNR and CDR2 FQNEAQ (reference sequence). The CDR3 is made up of 12 amino acids. CDR3 region: CSSSLFGGRAFF. The CDR3 DNA reads as TGTTCCAGCAGCTTATTTGGGGGCCGGGCTTTCTTT.

This sequence joins TRBV30 and TRBJ2-3; D call uncertain. This CDR3 contains 13 residues. With 0 bases removed from V and 4 bases from J, the gap between germline ends came to 8 bases. Germline V lookup: CDR1 GTSNPN, CDR2 SVGIG (reference sequence). The CDR3 DNA reads TGTGCCTGGAGTGTACGAGGTGCAGATACGCAGTATTTT. Protein product: CAWSVRGADTQYF. Supplemented by reference TRBV30 and TRBJ2-3, the full variable domain reads SQTIHQWPATLVQPVGSPLSLECTVEGTSNPNLYWYRQAAGRGLQLLFYSVGIGQISSEVPQNLSASRPQDRQFILSSKKLLLSDSGFYLCAWSVRGADTQYFGPGTRLTVL.

This chain connects TRBV11-2 to TRBJ1-2; 7 positions agree with TRBD1. Germline V gene data show CDR1 as SGHAT and CDR2 as FQNNGV. The CDR3 loop spans 14 amino acids. With V trimmed by 10 bases and J by 0 bases, 8 bases remained unmatched. Here the CDR3 DNA reads TGTGCCACCTCGACAGGGTTAACTAACTATGGCTACACCTTC. This gives the protein CATSTGLTNYGYTF.

This chain connects TRBV7-8 to TRBJ2-5, with 9 bases aligning to TRBD1. V lost 3 bases, J lost 1 base, and 6 bases stayed unmatched. The germline V gene has CDR1 SGHVS and CDR2 FQNEAQ. This CDR3 has 16 residues. CDR3 region: CASSLGTGFRQETQYF. The CDR3 DNA reads TGTGCCAGCAGCTTGGGGACAGGGTTTCGCCAAGAGACCCAGTACTTC. Together with reference TRBV7-8 and TRBJ2-5, the CDR3 gives the full variable domain: GAGVSQSPRYKVAKRGQDVALRCDPISGHVSLFWYQQALGQGPEFLTYFQNEAQLDKSGLPSDRFFAERPEGSVSTLKIQRTQQEDSAVYLCASSLGTGFRQETQYFGPGTRLLVL.

There are a few counts of this clone. V is TRBV7-9 and J is TRBJ2-7; tentative D call: TRBD1 (6 bases). The germline V and J ends were trimmed by 1 base and 5 bases, with 12 bases remaining between them. The CDR3 covers 14 residues. The germline V gene has CDR1 SEHNR and CDR2 FQNEAQ (reference sequence). This chain's CDR3 is CASSLELRGHEQYF. For the CDR3, the DNA is TGTGCCAGCAGCTTAGAGCTCAGGGGCCACGAGCAGTACTTC. Looking up the rest from reference TRBV7-9 and TRBJ2-7 gives the full variable domain: DTGVSQNPRHKITKRGQNVTFRCDPISEHNRLYWYRQTLGQGPEFLTYFQNEAQLEKSRLLSDRFSAERPKGSFSTLEIQRTEQGDSAMYLCASSLELRGHEQYFGPGTRLTVT.

The CDR3 nucleotides are TGTGCCAGCAGTATGTTGCCTACCTACGAGCAGTACTTC. Translation gives CASSMLPTYEQYF. The J gene is TRBJ2-7, the V gene TRBV28; D unclear. CDR1 and CDR2 from the germline V gene are MDHEN and SYDVKM. This CDR3 has 13 residues. The V gene lost 5 bases and the J gene lost 2 bases, with 10 bases spanning the gap.

This clone appeared a single time. This chain connects TRBV6-5 to TRBJ2-6; the D is unclear. Looked up from germline, CDR1 is MNHEY and CDR2 is SVGAGI. Trimming took 6 bases from V and 4 from J, leaving 10 bases between them. The CDR3 loop spans 14 amino acids. The CDR3 bases are TGTGCCAGCAGCAACCCCCAGGGGGCCAACGTCCTGACTTTC. Translation: CASSNPQGANVLTF.

The rearrangement uses TRBV5-1 and TRBJ2-3, with 11 positions matching TRBD2. Germline CDR1 is SGHRS and CDR2 is YFSETQ. J gave up 1 base and V 0 bases, and 4 bases lay outside the gene matches. This CDR3 is built from 17 residues. The CDR3 loop reads CASSLDSSGGGTDTQYF. The CDR3 DNA follows: TGCGCCAGCAGCTTGGATAGTAGCGGGGGGGGCACAGATACGCAGTATTTT.

In its sample, this clone was seen once. The chain links TRBV23-1 to TRBJ2-5; 8 nucleotides align to TRBD1. TRBV23-1 is classed as an ORF, of uncertain function. The CDR3 contains 14 residues. The ends lost 3 bases at V and 7 bases at J; junction bases unmatched: 7. CDR3 bases: TGCGCCAGCAGTCAGGAAGGACAGGGAGGGACCCAGTACTTC. The encoded protein is CASSQEGQGGTQYF.

The genes are TRBV7-3 and TRBJ1-1; D gene ambiguous. This CDR3 is 15 amino acids long. The germline V gene encodes CDR1 SGHTA and CDR2 FQGTGA. The V end lost 3 bases, the J end lost 5 bases, and 16 bases lay between the germline ends. CDR3 nucleotides: TGTGCCAGCAGCTTCCTGACCGCTGAGAGGACTGAAGCTTTCTTT. This translates into CASSFLTAERTEAFF. Using reference TRBV7-3 and TRBJ1-1 for the parts outside the CDR3, the full variable domain is GAGVSQTPSNKVTEKGKYVELRCDPISGHTALYWYRQSLGQGPEFLIYFQGTGAADDSGLPNDRFFAVRPEGSVSTLKIQRTERGDSAVYLCASSFLTAERTEAFFGQGTRLTVV.

The chain carries TRBV11-1 and TRBJ2-7; no firm D call. From germline, CDR1 is SGHAT and CDR2 FQDESV (reference sequence). CDR3 length equals 13 residues. The ends were cut back, 4 bases at V and 6 bases at J, with 13 bases in the middle. CDR3: CASSSRLQSEQYV. CDR3 in DNA: TGTGCCAGCAGCTCTAGACTGCAATCCGAGCAGTACGTC.

In the case of this clone: The junction departs from germline at one end; a sequencing error may be responsible. This sample also contains other DNA sequences that code for the same CDR3. This chain connects TRBV2 to TRBJ1-6; D perhaps matches TRBD1 (5 bases). CDR1 is SNHLY and CDR2 is FYNNEI in the germline V gene. The CDR3 has 14 residues. The CDR3 sequence: CASSRTDNNSPLHF. CDR3 DNA sequence: TGTGCCAGCAGTCGGACGGACAATAATTCCCCCCTCCACTTT.

The rearrangement uses TRBV6-5 and TRBJ1-6; weak D call: TRBD1 (5 bases). CDR3 length: 15 residues. Trimming left V 6 bases short and J 7 bases short, with 16 bases between. CDR1 and CDR2 (germline): MNHEY, SVGAGI. Here the CDR3 reads CASSTGRGRNSPLHF. The DNA of the CDR3 is TGTGCCAGCAGCACCGGGAGGGGCCGGAATTCACCCCTCCACTTT.

This clone has just one count. The chain combines TRBV29-1 with TRBJ2-7, with 12 bases identical to TRBD2. The CDR3 is made up of 13 amino acids. Germline trimming cut 7 bases from V and 4 bases from J; bases unmatched to any gene: 5. The germline gives CDR1 SQVTM, CDR2 ANQGSEA. CDR3 region: CSAGLAGLYEQYF. CDR3 sequence (DNA): TGCAGCGCCGGACTAGCGGGGCTTTACGAGCAGTACTTC.

This chain joins TRBV5-1 and TRBJ2-7; a possible D gene is TRBD2 (5 bases). This CDR3 has 14 residues. The V gene's germline CDR1 is SGHRS and CDR2 YFSETQ. V lost 4 bases and J lost 5, with 16 bases in between. The CDR3 sequence is CASSPERERDEQYF. The CDR3 region has the DNA TGCGCCAGCAGCCCGGAGAGGGAAAGGGACGAGCAGTACTTC.

The count of this clone is one. This rearrangement joins TRBV7-6 to TRBJ1-1; D uncertain. This CDR3 has 14 amino acids. V lost 2 bases and J lost 0, with 7 bases in between. Germline-derived CDR1 and CDR2 are SGHVS and FNYEAQ. The CDR3 loop is CASSLSAVNTEAFF. The CDR3 nucleotides read TGTGCCAGCAGCTTAAGCGCAGTGAACACTGAAGCTTTCTTT. Based on the CDR3 plus reference TRBV7-6 and TRBJ1-1, the full variable domain is GAGVSQSPRYKVTKRGQDVALRCDPISGHVSLYWYRQALGQGPEFLTYFNYEAQQDKSGLPNDRFSAERPEGSISTLTIQRTEQRDSAMYRCASSLSAVNTEAFFGQGTRLTVV.

The gene calls are TRBV28 and TRBJ2-5; 9 bases are shared with TRBD1. The V and J ends lost 5 bases and 5 bases, in that order; junction bases with no gene match: 6. Germline V lookup: CDR1 MDHEN, CDR2 SYDVKM. The CDR3 extends over 14 amino acids. CDR3 region: CASSAGQGSETQYF. The CDR3 DNA reads as TGTGCCAGCAGTGCGGGACAGGGATCGGAGACCCAGTACTTC.

The chain combines TRBV10-3 with TRBJ2-7; 8 bases are a match to TRBD1. V lost 3 bases and J lost 4; bases outside the gene matches: 5. There are 14 residues in the CDR3. Germline V lookup: CDR1 ENHRY, CDR2 SYGVKD. CDR3 nucleotides: TGTGCCATCAGTGATAGTCAGGGGGCTTACGAGCAGTACGTC. As protein: CAISDSQGAYEQYV.

The J gene is TRBJ2-1, the V gene TRBV28, with TRBD1 matching over 8 bases. The CDR3 runs 15 residues. The germline V gene has CDR1 MDHEN and CDR2 SYDVKM. Unmatched junction bases numbered 4, after V lost 3 bases and J lost 3 bases. CDR3 region: CASSFGTGGYNEQFF. Written as DNA, the CDR3 is TGTGCCAGCAGTTTCGGCACAGGGGGCTACAATGAGCAGTTCTTC.